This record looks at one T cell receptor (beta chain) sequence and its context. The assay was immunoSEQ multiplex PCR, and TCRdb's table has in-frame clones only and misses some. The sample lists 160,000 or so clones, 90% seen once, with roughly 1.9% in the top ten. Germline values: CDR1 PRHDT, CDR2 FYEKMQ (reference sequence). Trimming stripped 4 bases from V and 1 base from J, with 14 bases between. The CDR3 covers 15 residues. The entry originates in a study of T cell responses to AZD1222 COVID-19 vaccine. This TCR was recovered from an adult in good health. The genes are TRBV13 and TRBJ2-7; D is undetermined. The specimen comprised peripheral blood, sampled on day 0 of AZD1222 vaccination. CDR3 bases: TGTGCCAGCAGCTCCCTACCCTCTGGATCCTACGAGCAGTACTTC. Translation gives CASSSLPSGSYEQYF.